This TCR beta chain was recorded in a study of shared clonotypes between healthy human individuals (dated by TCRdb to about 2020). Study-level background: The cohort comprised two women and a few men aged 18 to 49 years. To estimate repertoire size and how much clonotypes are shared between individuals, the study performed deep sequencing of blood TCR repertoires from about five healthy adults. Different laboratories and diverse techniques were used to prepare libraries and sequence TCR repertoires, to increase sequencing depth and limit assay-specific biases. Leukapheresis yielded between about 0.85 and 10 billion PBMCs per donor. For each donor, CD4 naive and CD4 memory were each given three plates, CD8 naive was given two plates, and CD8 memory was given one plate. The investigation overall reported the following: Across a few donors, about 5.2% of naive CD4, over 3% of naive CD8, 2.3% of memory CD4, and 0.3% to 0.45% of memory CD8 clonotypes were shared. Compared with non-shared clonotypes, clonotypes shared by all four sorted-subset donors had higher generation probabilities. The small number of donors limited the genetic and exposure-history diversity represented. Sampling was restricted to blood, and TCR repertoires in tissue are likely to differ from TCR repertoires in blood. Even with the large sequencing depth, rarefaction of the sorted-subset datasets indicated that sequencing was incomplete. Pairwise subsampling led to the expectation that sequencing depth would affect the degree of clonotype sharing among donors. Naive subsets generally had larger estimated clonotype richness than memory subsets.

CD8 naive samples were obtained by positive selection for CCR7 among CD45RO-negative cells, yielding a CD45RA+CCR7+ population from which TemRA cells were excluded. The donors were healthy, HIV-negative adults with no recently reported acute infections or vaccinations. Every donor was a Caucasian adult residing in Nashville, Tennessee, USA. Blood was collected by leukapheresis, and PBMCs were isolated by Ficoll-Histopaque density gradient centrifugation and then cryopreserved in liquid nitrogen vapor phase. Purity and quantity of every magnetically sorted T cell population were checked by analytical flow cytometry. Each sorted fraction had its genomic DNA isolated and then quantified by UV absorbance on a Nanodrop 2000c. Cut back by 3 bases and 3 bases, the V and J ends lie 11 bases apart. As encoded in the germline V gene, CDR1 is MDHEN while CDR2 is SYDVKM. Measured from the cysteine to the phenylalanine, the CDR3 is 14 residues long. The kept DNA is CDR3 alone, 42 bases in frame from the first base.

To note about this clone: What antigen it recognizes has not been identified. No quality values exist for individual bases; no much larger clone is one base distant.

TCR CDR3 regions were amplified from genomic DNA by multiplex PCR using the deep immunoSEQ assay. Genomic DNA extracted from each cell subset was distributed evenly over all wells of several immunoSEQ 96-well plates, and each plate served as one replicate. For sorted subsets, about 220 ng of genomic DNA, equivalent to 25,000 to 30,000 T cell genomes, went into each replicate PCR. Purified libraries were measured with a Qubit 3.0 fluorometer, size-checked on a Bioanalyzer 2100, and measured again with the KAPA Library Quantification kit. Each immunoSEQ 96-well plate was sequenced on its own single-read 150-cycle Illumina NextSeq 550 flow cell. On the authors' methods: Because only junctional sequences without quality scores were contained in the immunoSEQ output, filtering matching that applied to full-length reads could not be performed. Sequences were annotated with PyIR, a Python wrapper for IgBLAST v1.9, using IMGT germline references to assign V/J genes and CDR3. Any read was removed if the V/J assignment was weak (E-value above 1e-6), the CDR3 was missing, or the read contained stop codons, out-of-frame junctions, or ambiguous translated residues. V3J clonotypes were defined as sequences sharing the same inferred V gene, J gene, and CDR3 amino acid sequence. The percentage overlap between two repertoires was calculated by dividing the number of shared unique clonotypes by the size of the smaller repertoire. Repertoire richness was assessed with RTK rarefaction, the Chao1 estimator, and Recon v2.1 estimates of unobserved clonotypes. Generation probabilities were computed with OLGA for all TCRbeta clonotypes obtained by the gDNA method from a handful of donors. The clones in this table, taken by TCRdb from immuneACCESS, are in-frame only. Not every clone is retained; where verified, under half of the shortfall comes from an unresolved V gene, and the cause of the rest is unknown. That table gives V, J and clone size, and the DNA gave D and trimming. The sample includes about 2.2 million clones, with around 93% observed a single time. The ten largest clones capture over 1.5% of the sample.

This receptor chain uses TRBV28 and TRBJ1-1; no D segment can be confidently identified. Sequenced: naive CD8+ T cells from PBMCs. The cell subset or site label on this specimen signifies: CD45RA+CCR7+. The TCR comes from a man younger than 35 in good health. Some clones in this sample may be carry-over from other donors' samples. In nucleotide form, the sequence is TGTGCCAGCAGTTTCAGTTGGGTCCACACTGAAGCTTTCTTT. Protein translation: CASSFSWVHTEAFF.